Presented here are 14 T cell receptor beta chains from one specimen sequenced in a study of blood T cell repertoires in COVID-19. Repertoires were generated with immunoSEQ multiplex PCR, while TCRdb's copy carries only in-frame clones and drops some. This table holds about 170,000 clones, approximately 84% found once. Material for sequencing was peripheral blood. The receptors stem from a woman of 80 years or more with acute or convalescent COVID-19.

This chain links TRBV30 with TRBJ2-7; possible D gene TRBD1, 8 bases. The germline gives CDR1 GTSNPN, CDR2 SVGIG (reference sequence). V was shortened by 4 bases and J by 4 bases, with 14 bases between the two germline ends. The CDR3 is 13 amino acids. Here the CDR3 DNA reads TGTGCCTGGAACAGGGGGGGGACTTACGAGCAGTACTTC. Its protein is CAWNRGGTYEQYF.

This clone occurred once. The chain has TRBV27 and TRBJ1-5; TRBD1 matches at 10 bases. The CDR3 contains 15 residues. The germline V gene encodes CDR1 MNHEY and CDR2 SMNVEV (reference sequence). The V gene end was trimmed by 5 bases and the J gene end by 4 bases; junction bases not matched to a gene: 5. The CDR3 here is CASSARTGGNQPQHF. The CDR3 DNA sequence: TGTGCCAGCAGTGCCCGGACAGGGGGGAATCAGCCCCAGCATTTT.

The chain couples TRBV24-1 to TRBJ2-1; no clear D. The V end was cut by 3 bases, the J end by 7 bases, with 9 bases between. This CDR3 comprises 13 residues. CDR1 and CDR2 (germline): KGHDR, SFDVKD. The CDR3 nucleotides are TGTGCCACCAGTGATCAAAACCGGAATGAGCAGTTCTTC. This codes for CATSDQNRNEQFF.

The rearrangement links TRBV14 to TRBJ1-1; D remains ambiguous. CDR1 is SGHDN, CDR2 FVKESK, per germline. The CDR3 runs to 13 residues. Trimming took 5 bases from V and 4 from J, leaving 11 bases between them. CDR3 DNA sequence: TGTGCCAGCAGCTTAATTGGCGGCACTGAAGCTTTCTTT. Translating it yields CASSLIGGTEAFF.

The CDR3 nucleotides are TGTGCCAGCAGCTTGGCCTTTAGCGGGAGTGGGAAGTTCTTC. Its translation: CASSLAFSGSGKFF. This rearrangement joins TRBV5-4 to TRBJ2-1; 9 positions agree with TRBD2. Unmatched junction bases numbered 9, after V lost 0 bases and J lost 14 bases. The CDR3 extends over 14 amino acids. Germline V lookup: CDR1 SGHNT, CDR2 YYREEE (reference sequence).

This chain uses TRBV4-1 with TRBJ2-2; possible D gene TRBD1, 5 bases. Trimming cost V 0 bases and J 6 bases, with 14 bases left between them. CDR1 is MGHRA, CDR2 YSYEKL, per germline. The CDR3 is 16 amino acids. The CDR3 here is CASSQDQGLFPGELFF. In DNA, the CDR3 is TGCGCCAGCAGCCAAGATCAGGGTCTTTTTCCCGGGGAGCTGTTTTTT.

The chain uses TRBV15 and TRBJ1-5; a weak D match, TRBD1 (6 bases). The CDR3 has 14 amino acids. Germline V gene data show CDR1 as LNHNV and CDR2 as YYDKDF (reference sequence). Trimming shortened V by 5 bases and J by 0 bases, and 8 bases separated the two germline ends. CDR3 sequence: CATSGDNSNQPQHF. CDR3 in DNA: TGTGCCACCAGCGGGGACAATAGCAATCAGCCCCAGCATTTT.

This chain joins TRBV5-6 and TRBJ1-6, with D hard to call. This CDR3 region has 15 residues. Trimming stripped 0 bases from V and 7 bases from J, with 11 bases between. CDR1 and CDR2 from the germline V gene are SGHDT and YYEEEE. The CDR3, as DNA: TGTGCCAGCAGCTTGGGTCAGACTACGAATTCACCCCTCCACTTT. Residues: CASSLGQTTNSPLHF.

The chain joins TRBV21-1 to TRBJ1-5. TRBV21-1 is a recognized pseudogene. The CDR3 runs to 14 residues. CDR3 residues: CASSKLPRNQPQHF. In DNA form, the CDR3 reads TGTGCCAGCAGCAAACTTCCTCGCAATCAGCCCCAGCATTTT.

J is TRBJ2-1 and V is TRBV6-5; D possibly corresponds to TRBD1 (6 bases). This CDR3 is built from 13 residues. The V end lost 5 bases, the J end lost 6 bases, and 11 bases lay between the germline ends. Per germline, CDR1 MNHEY and CDR2 SVGAGI. CDR3 sequence (DNA): TGTGCCAGCAGTAGACAGGAATCCAATGAGCAGTTCTTC. Protein product: CASSRQESNEQFF.

The chain links TRBV29-1 to TRBJ2-3, with TRBD2 identical over 14 bases. Looked up from germline, CDR1 is SQVTM and CDR2 is ANQGSEA. The CDR3 totals 18 residues. The J segment lost 0 bases and the V segment lost 7 bases, leaving 12 bases of the junction unmatched. This CDR3 reads CSAEGGTSGGFSTDTQYF. CDR3 DNA: TGCAGCGCCGAAGGGGGGACTAGCGGGGGTTTTAGCACAGATACGCAGTATTTT.

This sequence joins TRBV5-4 and TRBJ2-7; TRBD2 matches at 11 bases. The CDR3 extends over 15 amino acids. In germline, CDR1 is SGHNT, CDR2 YYREEE (reference sequence). Trimming at V came to 3 bases and at J to 0 bases, leaving 2 bases not matched to a gene. CDR3 sequence: CASSYLAGGSYEQYF. CDR3 DNA sequence: TGTGCCAGCAGCTACCTAGCGGGAGGCTCCTACGAGCAGTACTTC.

The V and J genes are TRBV7-2 and TRBJ1-1, with D tentatively TRBD1 (5 bases). Trimming left V 5 bases short and J 1 base short, with 14 bases between. This CDR3 has 15 amino acids. Germline CDR1 is SGHTA and CDR2 is FQGNSA. In DNA, the CDR3 is TGTGCCAGCAGCCGTTCAGGGCCACCGAACACTGAAGCTTTCTTT. This translates into CASSRSGPPNTEAFF. Full variable domain (remainder filled in from reference TRBV7-2 and TRBJ1-1): GAGVSQSPSNKVTEKGKDVELRCDPISGHTALYWYRQSLGQGLEFLIYFQGNSAPDKSGLPSDRFSAERTGGSVSTLTIQRTQQEDSAVYLCASSRSGPPNTEAFFGQGTRLTVV.

This clone is medium-sized within its sample. The DNA for the CDR3 is TGTGCCAGCAGTGAAGGGGGGGGACATGGCTACACCTTC. Its protein is CASSEGGGHGYTF. The chain uses TRBV2 and TRBJ1-2; TRBD1 might be the D (5 bases). Per the germline V gene, CDR1 is SNHLY and CDR2 is FYNNEI. This CDR3 has 13 amino acids. V was clipped by 1 base and J by 6 bases, with 9 bases between them. Based on the CDR3 plus reference TRBV2 and TRBJ1-2, the full variable domain is EPEVTQTPSHQVTQMGQEVILRCVPISNHLYFYWYRQILGQKVEFLVSFYNNEISEKSEIFDDQFSVERPDGSNFTLKIRSTKLEDSAMYFCASSEGGGHGYTFGSGTRLTVV.